This T cell receptor (beta chain) was captured in a study of T cells in Graves' hyperthyroidism and ophthalmopathy. This clonotype was detected ten times or more. From germline, CDR1 is SGHNT and CDR2 YENEEA. Trimming shortened V by 5 bases and J by 7 bases, and 21 bases separated the two germline ends. This CDR3 has 16 amino acids. Amplified TCR beta CDR3 regions derived from RNA transcripts. The HTBI set primed first-round TCR CDR3 RT-PCR. TCRdb reprocessed the multiplex PCR reads with MiXCR, giving one entry per CDR3 protein. The sample contains approximately 400,000 distinct CDR3 sequences, approximately 20% of which appear only once.

The V gene is TRBV11-3, the J gene TRBJ1-3; D not resolved. This receptor was taken from a woman aged 18 to 35 with Graves' hyperthyroidism. The source material was blood. The CDR3 DNA reads as TGTGCCAGCAGCCTGCTGGTTGTCGCGCAACGGAACACCATATATTTT. Protein: CASSLLVVAQRNTIYF.